The subject of this entry is one TCR beta chain. V shed 0 bases and J shed 5 bases, with 9 bases lying between them. This CDR3 contains 14 residues. Isolation of CD8+ and CD4+ T cells was performed negatively, whereas enrichment of TEMRA cells was done by FACS. This specimen comes from a study of CD8 T cells in Susac syndrome. Reverse transcription of roughly 0.45 to 1 ug RNA used random hexamers. TCR beta CDR3 was amplified by immunoSEQ covering 54 Vbeta and 13 Jbeta. One entry per CDR3 protein results from TCRdb running MiXCR on the immunoSEQ multiplex PCR reads. The sample lists about 71,000 distinct CDR3 sequences, approximately 96% seen once, with 0.095% to 0.13% in the top ten.

The sequencing sample was made of CD4+ T cells from PBMCs. V and J are TRBV12-3 or TRBV12-4 and TRBJ2-3; TRBD2 is a possible D gene (5 bases). This receptor was obtained from a human donor with multiple sclerosis. This chain's CDR3 is CASSLAGERDTQYF. The DNA of the CDR3 is TGTGCCAGCAGTTTAGCCGGGGAGAGAGATACGCAGTATTTT.